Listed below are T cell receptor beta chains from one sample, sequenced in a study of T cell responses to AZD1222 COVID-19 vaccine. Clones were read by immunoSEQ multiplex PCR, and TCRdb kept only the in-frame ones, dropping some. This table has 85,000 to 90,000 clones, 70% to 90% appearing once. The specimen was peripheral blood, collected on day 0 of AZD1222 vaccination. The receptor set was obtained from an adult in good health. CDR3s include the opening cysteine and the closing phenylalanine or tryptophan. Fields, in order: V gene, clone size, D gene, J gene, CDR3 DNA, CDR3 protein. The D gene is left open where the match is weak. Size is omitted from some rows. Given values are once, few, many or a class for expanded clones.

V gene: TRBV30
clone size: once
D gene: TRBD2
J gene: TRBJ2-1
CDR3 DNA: TGTGCCTGGAGGGCTGCGGGAGTACATGAGCAGTTCTTC
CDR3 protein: CAWRAAGVHEQFF

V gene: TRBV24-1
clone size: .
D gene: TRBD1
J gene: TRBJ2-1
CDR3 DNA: TGTGCCACCAGTGACCCCAGACAGGGTATCTACAATGAGCAGTTCTTC
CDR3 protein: CATSDPRQGIYNEQFF

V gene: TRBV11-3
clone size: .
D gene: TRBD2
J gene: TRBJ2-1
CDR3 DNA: TGTGCCAGCAGCTTAGATAAGGTAGCGGGAGAATACAATGAGCAGTTCTTC
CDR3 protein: CASSLDKVAGEYNEQFF

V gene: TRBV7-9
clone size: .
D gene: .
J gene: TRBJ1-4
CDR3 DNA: TGTGCCAGCAGCTTACCCCCAACTAATGAAAAACTGTTTTTT
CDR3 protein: CASSLPPTNEKLFF

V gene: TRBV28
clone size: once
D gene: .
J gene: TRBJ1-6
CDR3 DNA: TGTGCCAGCAGTTTATGGCGGTACTATAATTCACCCCTCCACTTT
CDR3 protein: CASSLWRYYNSPLHF

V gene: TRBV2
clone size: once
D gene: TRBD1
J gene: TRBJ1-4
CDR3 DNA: TGTGCCGGATTGACAGGGACCCAGACTAATGAAAAACTGTTTTTT
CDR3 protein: CAGLTGTQTNEKLFF

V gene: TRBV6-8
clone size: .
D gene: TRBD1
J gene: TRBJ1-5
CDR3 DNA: TGTGCCAGCAGGCGGGACAGGAAAGATCAGCCCCAGCATTTT
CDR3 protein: CASRRDRKDQPQHF

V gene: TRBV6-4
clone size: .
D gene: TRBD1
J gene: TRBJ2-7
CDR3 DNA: TGTGCCAGCAGTGCCACGATGGGGACAGGGGTTTACGAGCAGTACTTC
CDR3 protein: CASSATMGTGVYEQYF

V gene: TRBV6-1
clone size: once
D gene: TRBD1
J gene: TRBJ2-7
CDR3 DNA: TGTGCCAGCAGTGAAAGCCGGGGTGGTAGCAGGGGGCATTACGAGCAGTACTTC
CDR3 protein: CASSESRGGSRGHYEQYF

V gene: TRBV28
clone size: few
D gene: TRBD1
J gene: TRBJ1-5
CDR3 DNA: TGTGCCAGCGGTGGGGAGGGGGCTCAGCCCCAGCATTTT
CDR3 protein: CASGGEGAQPQHF

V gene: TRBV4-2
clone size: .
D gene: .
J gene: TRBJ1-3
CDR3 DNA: TGTGCCAGCAGCCAAGATGAAGGGATGGGGAACACCATATATTTT
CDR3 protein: CASSQDEGMGNTIYF

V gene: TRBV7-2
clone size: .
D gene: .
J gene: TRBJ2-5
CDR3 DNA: TGTGCCAGCAGCTTTCGACAGGCAGGGGAGACCCAGTACTTC
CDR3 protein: CASSFRQAGETQYF